This T cell receptor beta chain was profiled in a study of vaccination and CD4 T cells after COVID-19. Cultured CD4+ T cells had their DNA profiled by the Oncomine TCR Beta short-read assay. Each CDR3 protein is one row after TCRdb ran MiXCR on the PCR reads. This table holds 11,000 to 15,000 distinct CDR3 sequences, roughly 75% found once. The ends lost 6 bases at V and 5 bases at J; junction bases unmatched: 15. CDR3 length equals 15 residues. In germline, CDR1 is DFQATT, CDR2 SNEGSKA (reference sequence). Note on this clonotype: Its target is not known.

Regarding treatment: roughly nine-day PBMC culture with coronavirus spike peptide pools or control peptides (ViraFEST assay). The specimen sequenced was CD4+ T cells from blood, cultured in vitro. This sequence joins TRBV20-1 and TRBJ2-5; 7 bases match TRBD2. The receptor was isolated from a human donor who had recovered from COVID-19. Here the CDR3 reads CSAADRGGSSETQYF. In nucleotides, the CDR3 is TGCAGTGCGGCCGACCGTGGCGGGAGTTCTGAGACCCAGTACTTC.